This entry is about one T cell receptor (beta chain). The sample is drawn from a study of blood T cell repertoires in COVID-19. Trimming pared 6 bases from V and 5 bases from J, leaving 16 bases between. The CDR3 is 14 amino acids. Germline V gene data show CDR1 as MNHEY and CDR2 as SVGAGI. In the original processing: Reference gene primer amplification yielded estimated nucleated cell counts. The protocol was immunoSEQ multiplex PCR, while the TCRdb copy is restricted to in-frame clones and leaves out a portion. The DNA was the basis for D and trimming; V, J and clone size are from that table. The sample shows roughly 61,000 clones, around 90% of them seen only once.

Sample: peripheral blood. The TCR comes from a man aged 80 or over with acute or convalescent COVID-19. The chain recombines TRBV6-5 with TRBJ1-1, with D perhaps TRBD1 (5 bases). CDR3 in amino acids: CASRTGGRGTEAFF. CDR3 DNA sequence: TGTGCCAGCAGGACGGGGGGGAGGGGTACTGAAGCTTTCTTT.